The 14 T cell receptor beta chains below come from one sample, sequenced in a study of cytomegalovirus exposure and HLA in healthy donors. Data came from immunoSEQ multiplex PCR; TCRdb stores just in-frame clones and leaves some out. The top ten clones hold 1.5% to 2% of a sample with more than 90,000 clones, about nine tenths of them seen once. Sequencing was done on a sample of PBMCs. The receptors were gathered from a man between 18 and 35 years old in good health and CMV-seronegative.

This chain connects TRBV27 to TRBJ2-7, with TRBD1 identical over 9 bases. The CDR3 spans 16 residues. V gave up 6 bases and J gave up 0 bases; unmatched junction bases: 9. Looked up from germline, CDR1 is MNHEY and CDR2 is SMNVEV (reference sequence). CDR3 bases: TGTGCCAGCAGACTCAAGGGACAGGGTCCCTCCTACGAGCAGTACTTC. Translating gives CASRLKGQGPSYEQYF.

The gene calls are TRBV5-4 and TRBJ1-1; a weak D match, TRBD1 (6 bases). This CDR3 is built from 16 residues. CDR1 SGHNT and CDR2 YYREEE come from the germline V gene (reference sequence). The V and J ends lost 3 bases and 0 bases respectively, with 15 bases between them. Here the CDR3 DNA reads TGTGCCAGCAGCTCAGGACAGAGAAAGATGAACACTGAAGCTTTCTTT. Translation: CASSSGQRKMNTEAFF.

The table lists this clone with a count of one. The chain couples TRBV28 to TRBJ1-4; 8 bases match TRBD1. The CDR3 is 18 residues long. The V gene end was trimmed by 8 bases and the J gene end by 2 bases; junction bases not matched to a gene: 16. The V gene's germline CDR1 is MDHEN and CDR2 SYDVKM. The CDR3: CASSEDRVLTITNEKLFF. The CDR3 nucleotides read TGTGCCAGCTCCGAGGACAGGGTGTTAACAATTACTAATGAAAAACTGTTTTTT.

CDR3 DNA: TGCGCCCGCCGCCGGGGCAGGCCCTACTACTCTGGAAACACCATATATTTT. It yields the protein CARRRGRPYYSGNTIYF. The chain links TRBV4-1 to TRBJ1-3; maybe TRBD1 (5 bases). The CDR3 loop spans 17 amino acids. From germline, CDR1 is MGHRA and CDR2 YSYEKL. The ends were cut back, 11 bases at V and 0 bases at J, with 23 bases in the middle.

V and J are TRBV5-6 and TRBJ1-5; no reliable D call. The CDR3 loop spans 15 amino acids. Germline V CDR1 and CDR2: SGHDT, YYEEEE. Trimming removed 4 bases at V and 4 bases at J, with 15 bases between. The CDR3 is CASSRRVDLNQPQHF. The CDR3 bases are TGTGCCAGCAGCCGCCGGGTGGATTTGAATCAGCCCCAGCATTTT.

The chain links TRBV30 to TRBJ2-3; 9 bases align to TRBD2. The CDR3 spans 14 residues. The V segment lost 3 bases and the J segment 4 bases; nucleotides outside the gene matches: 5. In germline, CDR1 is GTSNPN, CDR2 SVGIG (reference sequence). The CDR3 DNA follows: TGTGCCTGGAGGGGACTAGCCCGCGCAGATACGCAGTATTTT. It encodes CAWRGLARADTQYF.

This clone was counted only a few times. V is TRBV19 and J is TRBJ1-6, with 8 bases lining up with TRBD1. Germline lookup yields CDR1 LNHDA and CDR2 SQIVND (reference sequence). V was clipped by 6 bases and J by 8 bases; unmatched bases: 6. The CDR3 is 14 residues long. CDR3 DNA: TGTGCCAGTAGGAGACAGGGGTCGGATTCACCCCTCCACTTT. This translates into CASRRQGSDSPLHF.

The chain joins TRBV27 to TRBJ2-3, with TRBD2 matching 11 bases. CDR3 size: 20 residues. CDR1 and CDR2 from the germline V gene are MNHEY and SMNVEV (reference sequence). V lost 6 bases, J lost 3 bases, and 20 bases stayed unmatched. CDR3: CASSSLFELAGEEETDTQYF. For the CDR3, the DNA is TGTGCCAGCAGCTCCCTTTTTGAACTAGCGGGAGAGGAGGAGACAGATACGCAGTATTTT.

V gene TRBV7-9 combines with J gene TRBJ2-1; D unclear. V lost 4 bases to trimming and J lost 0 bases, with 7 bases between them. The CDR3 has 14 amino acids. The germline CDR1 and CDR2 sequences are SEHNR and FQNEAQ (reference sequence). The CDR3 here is CASSSTYSYNEQFF. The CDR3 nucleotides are TGTGCCAGCAGCTCGACTTACTCCTACAATGAGCAGTTCTTC.

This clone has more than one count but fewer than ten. This chain's CDR3 is CASSEEAGDPGELFF. Written as DNA, the CDR3 is TGTGCCAGCAGTGAAGAAGCGGGAGACCCCGGGGAGCTGTTTTTT. This chain connects TRBV6-4 to TRBJ2-2, with TRBD2 matching 8 bases. The CDR3 extends over 15 amino acids. Losses at the gene ends were 3 bases for V and 6 bases for J; bases not matched to a gene: 6. Germline V lookup: CDR1 MRHNA, CDR2 SNTAGT.

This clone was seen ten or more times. CDR3 coding DNA: TGTGCCTGGAAACCCGGAGAAGGGGGCCGCTATGGCTACACCTTC. This translates into CAWKPGEGGRYGYTF. This chain uses TRBV30 with TRBJ1-2; the match to TRBD1 covers 7 bases. The CDR3 contains 15 residues. Germline CDR1 GTSNPN, CDR2 SVGIG (reference sequence). The ends lost 4 bases at V and 4 bases at J; junction bases unmatched: 12.

CDR3 nucleotides: TGTGCCAGCAGTCTGACAGGGGGAAATCAGCCCCAGCATTTT. It encodes CASSLTGGNQPQHF. The V and J genes are TRBV28 and TRBJ1-5, with 9 bases identical to TRBD1. Per the germline V gene, CDR1 is MDHEN and CDR2 is SYDVKM. Unmatched junction bases numbered 3, after V lost 5 bases and J lost 4 bases. This CDR3 contains 14 residues.

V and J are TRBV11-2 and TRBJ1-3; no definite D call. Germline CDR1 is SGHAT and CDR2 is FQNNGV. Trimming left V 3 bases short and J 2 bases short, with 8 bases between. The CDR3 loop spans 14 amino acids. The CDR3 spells CASSLWRPGNTIYF. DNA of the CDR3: TGTGCCAGCAGCTTGTGGAGACCTGGAAACACCATATATTTT.

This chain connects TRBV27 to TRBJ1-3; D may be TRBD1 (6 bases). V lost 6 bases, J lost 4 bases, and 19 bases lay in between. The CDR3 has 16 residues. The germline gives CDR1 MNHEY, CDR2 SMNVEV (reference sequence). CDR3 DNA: TGTGCCAGCAGGGGAGCCCCAGGGGCGCGGGGAAACACCATATATTTT. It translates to CASRGAPGARGNTIYF.